There are a few counts of the clone carrying this T cell receptor (beta chain). Its antigen is not identified. The CDR3 is made up of 14 amino acids. The germline V gene has CDR1 SGHDT and CDR2 YYEEEE. Unmatched junction bases numbered 6, after V lost 5 bases and J lost 3 bases. This specimen belongs to a study of identical twins. Every sampled donor was Caucasian and healthy. General study points: Researchers reported weaker excess twin sharing in beta out-of-frame sequences. Researchers reported excess low generation probability among twin-shared out-of-frame alpha sequences.

TCRdb recomputed calls from the 5' RACE reads with MiXCR, one row per CDR3 protein. Seen here are some 460,000 distinct CDR3 sequences, about 14% observed once, and the top ten hold over 0.5%. The same specimen was also included in a second study, on yellow fever vaccine responses in identical twins. From that report: Reportedly, the response of twins' T cells to the vaccine seemed partly convergent, partly personalized.

The rearrangement joins TRBV5-6 to TRBJ2-3; TRBD1 agrees at 7 bases. The clonotype originates from a woman between 18 and 30 years old in good health. Sequencing input: CD4+ T cells sorted from blood. The DNA of the CDR3 is TGTGCCAGCAGAGCGACAGGGAATACAGATACGCAGTATTTT. Residues: CASRATGNTDTQYF.